These T cell receptor beta chains were read from a single sample in a study of shared clonotypes between healthy human individuals. Here immunoSEQ multiplex PCR was the method, and the copy in TCRdb shows in-frame clones only, minus some. This table has roughly 700,000 clones, roughly 70% appearing once. Sequencing was carried out using memory CD4+ T cells sorted from blood. These TCRs come from a woman aged 30 to 39 in good health. Each CDR3 is given with its conserved first and last residue. D genes are given only for firm matches. Not all rows give a size; the values are once, few, many and, for expanded clones, a class.

V gene	D gene	J gene	clone size	CDR3 DNA	CDR3 protein
TRBV6-1	NA	TRBJ1-2	many	TGTGCCAGCAGTGAACCGGGGACCGTTAATGGCTACACCTTC	CASSEPGTVNGYTF
TRBV5-1	NA	TRBJ2-7	NA	TGCGCCAGCAGCCCCGACCTCAGGGCGGGCGAGCAGTACTTC	CASSPDLRAGEQYF
TRBV13	TRBD1	TRBJ1-1	NA	TGTGCCAGCAGCTCAGAGCAGGGGGTAACTGAAGCTTTCTTT	CASSSEQGVTEAFF
TRBV6-4	TRBD1	TRBJ2-1	NA	TGTGCCAGCTCGGACAGGGTTTCAGGCAATGAGCAGTTCTTC	CASSDRVSGNEQFF
TRBV30	NA	TRBJ2-5	NA	TGTGCCTGGATTCCCGGGGGAGGCGAGACCCAGTACTTC	CAWIPGGGETQYF
TRBV5-1	TRBD2	TRBJ2-7	NA	TGCGCCAGCAGCTCCTCTATAGCGGGAGGAGGGGAGCAGTACTTC	CASSSSIAGGGEQYF
TRBV28	NA	TRBJ2-1	NA	TGTGCCAGCATTCAGGGCGCCGGGATCCCCAATGAGCAGTTCTTC	CASIQGAGIPNEQFF
TRBV10-1	NA	TRBJ1-2	NA	TGCGCCAGCAGTTCCGGGACAACTGAGTATGGCTACACCTTC	CASSSGTTEYGYTF
TRBV7-8	NA	TRBJ2-1	once	TGTGCCAGCAGCTTCCGGGCCCCTATCAGGGAGCAGTTCTTC	CASSFRAPIREQFF
TRBV28	NA	TRBJ2-2	NA	TGTGCCAGCAGTCCCCCGACGCACACCGGGGAGCTGTTTTTT	CASSPPTHTGELFF
TRBV28	TRBD1	TRBJ1-1	NA	TGTGCCAGCAGACCGGGGACAGGGGGAGAGAACACTGAAGCTTTCTTT	CASRPGTGGENTEAFF
TRBV11-2	NA	TRBJ2-7	NA	TGTGCCAGCAGCAAAACTGGACGGGGAGCCTACGAGCAGTACTTC	CASSKTGRGAYEQYF
TRBV28	NA	TRBJ1-5	NA	TGTGCCAGCAGATATTCGGGGGGAAGGGATCAGCCCCAGCATTTT	CASRYSGGRDQPQHF
TRBV7-3	TRBD2	TRBJ2-1	NA	TGTGCCAGCAGCTTAAGAGGTAGCGGGGAGTTCAATGAGCAGTTCTTC	CASSLRGSGEFNEQFF
TRBV28	TRBD1	TRBJ2-1	NA	TGTGCCAGCAGTTCCTACACAGGGGGGTACTCCTACAATGAGCAGTTCTTC	CASSSYTGGYSYNEQFF
TRBV7-2	NA	TRBJ2-1	few	TGTGCCAGCCAATCCACGGCCCTCACCGCTAATGAGCAGTTCTTC	CASQSTALTANEQFF
TRBV27	NA	TRBJ1-4	NA	TGTGCCAGCAGTTTACTAGCTAATGAAAAACTGTTTTTT	CASSLLANEKLFF
TRBV2	TRBD1	TRBJ1-2	NA	TGTGCCAGCAGTGGGGAGGGACAGGCGGCCTATGGCTACACCTTC	CASSGEGQAAYGYTF
TRBV28	NA	TRBJ1-1	NA	TGTGCCAGCACGGGCCGGAACACTGAAGCTTTCTTT	CASTGRNTEAFF
TRBV18	NA	TRBJ2-2	NA	TGTGCCAGCTCACCTCCGGGGCTGACCGGGGAGCTGTTTTTT	CASSPPGLTGELFF
TRBV20-1	NA	TRBJ2-7	NA	TGCAGTGCGGCATATTTATACGAGCAGTACTTC	CSAAYLYEQYF
TRBV7-8	TRBD1	TRBJ2-5	NA	TGTGCCAGCAGGGACAGGGACCAAGAGACCCAGTACTTC	CASRDRDQETQYF
TRBV25-1	TRBD1	TRBJ2-3	NA	TGTGCCAGCAGTGTCCGAGGACAGGGAGGCACAGATACGCAGTATTTT	CASSVRGQGGTDTQYF
TRBV6-5	NA	TRBJ1-5	NA	TGTGCCAGCAGCCGAGCTGGAACGGGAGATCAGCCCCAGCATTTT	CASSRAGTGDQPQHF
TRBV28	TRBD1	TRBJ2-7	NA	TGTGCCAGCAGTTCCACAGGGGCGAGATCCTACGAGCAGTACTTC	CASSSTGARSYEQYF
TRBV4-2	NA	TRBJ2-1	NA	TGTGCCAGCAGCCCCCACCCCAACCCGGGAGTTCCCTACAATGAGCAGTTCTTC	CASSPHPNPGVPYNEQFF
TRBV7-6	TRBD1	TRBJ2-6	NA	TGTGCCAGCAGCCCCACGGTGATGGGACAGGGGTCTGGGGCCAACGTCCTGACTTTC	CASSPTVMGQGSGANVLTF
TRBV2	TRBD2	TRBJ2-2	NA	TGTGCCAGCACAGCGGGAGCTCTGGCCGGGGAGCTGTTTTTT	CASTAGALAGELFF
TRBV5-1	NA	TRBJ2-7	NA	TGCGCCAGCAGCCCGGCCGGGACTTCCTACGAGCAGTACTTC	CASSPAGTSYEQYF
TRBV13	NA	TRBJ1-2	few	TGTGCCAGCAGCTTAGGGCAGGGTGCTGGCTACACCTTC	CASSLGQGAGYTF
TRBV28	NA	TRBJ1-2	NA	TGTGCCAGCAGTCATCGTTATGGCTACACCTTC	CASSHRYGYTF
TRBV7-3	NA	TRBJ2-2	NA	TGTGCCAGCTTCAAGGGGAACACCGGGGAGCTGTTTTTT	CASFKGNTGELFF